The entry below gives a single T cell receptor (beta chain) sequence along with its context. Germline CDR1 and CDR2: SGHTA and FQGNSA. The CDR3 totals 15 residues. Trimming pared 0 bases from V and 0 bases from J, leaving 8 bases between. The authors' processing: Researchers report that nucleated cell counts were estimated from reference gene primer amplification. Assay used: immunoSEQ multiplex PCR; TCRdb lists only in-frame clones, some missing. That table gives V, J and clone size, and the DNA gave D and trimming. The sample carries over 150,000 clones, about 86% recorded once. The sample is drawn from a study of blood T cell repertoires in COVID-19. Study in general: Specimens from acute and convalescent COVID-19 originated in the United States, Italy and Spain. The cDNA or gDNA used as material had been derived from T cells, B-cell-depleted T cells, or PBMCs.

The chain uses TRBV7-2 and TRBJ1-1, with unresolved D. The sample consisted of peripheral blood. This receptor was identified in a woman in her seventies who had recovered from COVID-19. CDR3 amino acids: CASSLARAMNTEAFF. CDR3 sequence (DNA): TGTGCCAGCAGCTTAGCGAGGGCCATGAACACTGAAGCTTTCTTT.